This T cell receptor (beta chain) was profiled in a study of beta chain features in type 1 diabetes. Overall study context: On cell yields, gender and age, patients and healthy donors were similar.

Every bit of the isolated RNA underwent reverse transcription, so sequencing read expressed TCRB transcripts. TCRdb's copy holds only in-frame clones and misses some; the assay was immunoSEQ multiplex PCR. The sample has around 500,000 clones, over 10% seen once. In this sample, this clone turned up a few times. Trimming stripped 6 bases from V and 1 base from J, with 8 bases between. The CDR3 covers 13 residues. CDR1 and CDR2 from the germline V gene are SGHDT and YYEEEE. The collection from each donor was one heparinised blood draw averaging about 116 mL. This rearrangement joins TRBV5-6 to TRBJ1-5; D gene ambiguous. This TCR was sampled from a woman aged 18-29 years in good health. Material for sequencing was naive CD4+ T cells from blood. The CDR3 region is CASINWSNQPQHF. DNA of the CDR3: TGTGCCAGCATAAATTGGAGCAATCAGCCCCAGCATTTT. Full variable domain (rest looked up from reference TRBV5-6 and TRBJ1-5): DAGVTQSPTHLIKTRGQQVTLRCSPKSGHDTVSWYQQALGQGPQFIFQYYEEEERQRGNFPDRFSGHQFPNYSSELNVNALLLGDSALYLCASINWSNQPQHFGDGTRLSIL.